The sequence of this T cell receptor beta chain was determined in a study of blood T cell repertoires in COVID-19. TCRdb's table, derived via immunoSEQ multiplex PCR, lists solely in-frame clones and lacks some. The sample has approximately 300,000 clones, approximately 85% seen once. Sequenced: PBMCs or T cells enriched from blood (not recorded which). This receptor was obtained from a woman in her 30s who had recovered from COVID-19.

The CDR3 reads CASSNAGTDGEAFF. CDR3 nucleotides: TGTGCCAGTAGTAATGCAGGGACAGACGGTGAAGCTTTCTTT. The chain uses TRBV19 and TRBJ1-1; 7 nucleotides align to TRBD1. The V and J ends lost 4 bases and 7 bases, in that order; junction bases with no gene match: 9. Germline CDR1 is LNHDA and CDR2 is SQIVND (reference sequence). The CDR3 extends over 14 amino acids.